These T cell receptor beta chains were read from a single sample in a study of OX40 agonist ivuxolimab in advanced cancers. TCRdb's copy holds only in-frame clones and misses some; the assay was immunoSEQ multiplex PCR. The repertoire holds about 58,000 clones, with approximately 75% as singletons. The sample here was CD4+ or CD8+ T cells sorted from blood, taken in a trial of the OX40 agonist ivuxolimab. These receptors originate from an adult with an advanced solid tumor such as melanoma, head and neck, liver or kidney cancer. The CDR3 runs from the conserved cysteine through the conserved F or W. D genes are given only for firm matches. Some rows mark clone size as missing; the rest say once, few, many or name a class of expanded clone.

CDR3nt	CDR3aa	v_gene	j_gene	d_gene	abundance
TGCGCCAGCAGCTTCAGGGGCCTTTTAGGGGAGACCCAGTACTTC	CASSFRGLLGETQYF	TRBV5-1	TRBJ2-5	.	few
TGCGCCAGCAGCCTTAGCGGGGGGGCTTCGGAGACCCAGTACTTC	CASSLSGGASETQYF	TRBV10-1	TRBJ2-5	TRBD2	.
TGTGCCAGCAGCTCGGGACAGGGGCCCGGGCCCCAGCATTTT	CASSSGQGPGPQHF	TRBV6-5	TRBJ1-5	TRBD1	once
TGCGCCAGCAGCTTGGTAACAGGGGGACCTTTGAACACTGAAGCTTTCTTT	CASSLVTGGPLNTEAFF	TRBV5-1	TRBJ1-1	TRBD1	.
TGCGCCAGCAATTCCAGGGGGACCTACGAGCAGTACTTC	CASNSRGTYEQYF	TRBV4-1	TRBJ2-7	TRBD1	.
TGTGCCAGCAGCGGCGCGGGACAGGGGAATCAGCCCCAGCATTTT	CASSGAGQGNQPQHF	TRBV7-8	TRBJ1-5	TRBD1	.
TGTGCCAGCAGGAAAACTAGCGGGGGGTCCCACAATGAGCAGTTCTTC	CASRKTSGGSHNEQFF	TRBV11-3	TRBJ2-1	TRBD2	once
TGCGCCAGCAGCCGGACAGGGACGACCTACGAGCAGTACTTC	CASSRTGTTYEQYF	TRBV5-1	TRBJ2-7	TRBD1	few
TGTGCCAGCACCCTGGACAGGGGGTACGATGAGCAGTTCTTC	CASTLDRGYDEQFF	TRBV6-1	TRBJ2-1	TRBD1	.
TGCGCCAGCACCACGGGACAGACGTTGAACTATGGCTACACCTTC	CASTTGQTLNYGYTF	TRBV5-1	TRBJ1-2	TRBD1	.
TGTGCCAGCAGCCCGGGACAGAATTCGGTAAAACTGTTTTTT	CASSPGQNSVKLFF	TRBV7-9	TRBJ1-4	TRBD1	.
TGTGCCAGCAGCTTGGCGGCAGGGGGCAACTATGGCTACACCTTC	CASSLAAGGNYGYTF	TRBV5-4	TRBJ1-2	TRBD1	.
TGTGCCAGCAGTGAAATTGATACGCAGTATTTT	CASSEIDTQYF	TRBV6-1	TRBJ2-3	.	.
TGTGCCAGCAGCCGGGACAGCCGTTCCTATGGCTACACCTTC	CASSRDSRSYGYTF	TRBV7-9	TRBJ1-2	TRBD1	many
TGTGCCAGTAGTGAGGTGGTAGCGTCCTACGAGCAGTACTTC	CASSEVVASYEQYF	TRBV19	TRBJ2-7	.	.
TGTGCCAGCAGCTCGACCTATAATGAGCAGTTCTTC	CASSSTYNEQFF	TRBV5-6	TRBJ2-1	.	.
TGTGCCAGCAGCTCTGGACGGGGGACAGGCAGTCCCTACGAGCAGTACTTC	CASSSGRGTGSPYEQYF	TRBV7-2	TRBJ2-7	TRBD1	.
TGTGCCAGTAGCCCGGACAGGGCTAATTCACCCCTCCACTTT	CASSPDRANSPLHF	TRBV19	TRBJ1-6	TRBD1	few
TGTGCCAGCAGCTTGGGACTAGCTGAGCAGTTCTTC	CASSLGLAEQFF	TRBV5-4	TRBJ2-1	TRBD2	.
TGTGCCAGCAGCAGACTTGCTTCCGGGGAGACCCAGTACTTC	CASSRLASGETQYF	TRBV6-5	TRBJ2-5	.	.
TGCGCCAGCAGCTTGGGACAGGGTTTCCACGAGCAGTACTTC	CASSLGQGFHEQYF	TRBV5-1	TRBJ2-7	TRBD1	.
TGTGCCAGCAGAGGTGGAACAGATACGCAGTATTTT	CASRGGTDTQYF	TRBV6-4	TRBJ2-3	.	few
TGTGCCAGTAGTATTCCGGGGACAGCATCGAACTATGGCTACACCTTC	CASSIPGTASNYGYTF	TRBV19	TRBJ1-2	TRBD1	.
TGTGCCAGCAGCGCGACAGCCCGTTCCTACGAGCAGTACTTC	CASSATARSYEQYF	TRBV21-1	TRBJ2-7	.	.
TGTGCCAGCAGCCTCGCCCCAGGACAGGCTGGTGGCTACACCTTC	CASSLAPGQAGGYTF	TRBV11-3	TRBJ1-2	TRBD1	.
TGTGCCAGCAGCTTTACGCCGAGCACAGATACGCAGTATTTT	CASSFTPSTDTQYF	TRBV7-6	TRBJ2-3	.	.